The 6 T cell receptor beta chains below all came from one sample that was sequenced in a study of blood T cell repertoires in COVID-19 (TCRdb year 2020). Libraries were made using the immunoSEQ multiplex PCR assay. In its TCRdb copy, this immuneACCESS table keeps in-frame sequences only and misses some clones. Where compared with another copy, unresolved V genes explain less than half of these, and the others have no known cause. The sample table contains fewer than 75,000 clones; only one count was recorded for approximately 91% of them. The top ten constitute 3% to 4.5% of the sample. The sample consisted of peripheral blood. The receptors were gathered from a man between 65 and 79 years old with acute or convalescent COVID-19.

This chain links TRBV13 with TRBJ2-7; D may be TRBD2 (5 bases). Trimming pared 2 bases from V and 3 bases from J, leaving 23 bases between. The CDR3 sequence is 18 residues long. Germline V CDR1 and CDR2: PRHDT, FYEKMQ (reference sequence). In DNA, the CDR3 is TGTGCCAGCAGCTTAAGGAGGACCTCCTTTTCGTTAGGCTACGAGCAGTACTTC. Amino acid sequence: CASSLRRTSFSLGYEQYF.

This clone was detected only once. V usage is TRBV3-1 (or the pseudogene TRBV3-2) and J usage is TRBJ2-5, with TRBD2 as a possible D gene (5 bases). The germline V and J ends were trimmed by 4 bases and 0 bases, with 12 bases remaining between them. CDR1 and CDR2 (germline): LGHDT, YNNKEL (reference sequence). The length of the CDR3 is 15 residues. CDR3 protein: CASSPSAVYQETQYF. The DNA for the CDR3 is TGTGCCAGCAGCCCTTCAGCGGTGTACCAAGAGACCCAGTACTTC.

This chain connects TRBV7-9 to TRBJ2-7; no reliable D call. Germline values: CDR1 SEHNR, CDR2 FQNEAQ (reference sequence). V lost 5 bases to trimming and J lost 6 bases, with 11 bases between them. The CDR3 contains 12 residues. For the CDR3, the DNA is TGTGCCAGCAGCCCTGACATGGTCGAGCAGTACTTC. It codes for CASSPDMVEQYF.

V usage is TRBV5-1 and J usage is TRBJ1-2; D gene unclear. The length of the CDR3 is 15 residues. Germline CDR1 and CDR2: SGHRS and YFSETQ. The V and J ends lost 4 bases and 4 bases respectively, with 17 bases between them. For the CDR3, the DNA is TGCGCCAGCAGCCCGGAGGGCAGGAGAATCTATGGCTACACCTTC. It codes for CASSPEGRRIYGYTF.

This chain uses TRBV7-6 with TRBJ2-3; TRBD1 matches 11 bases. Germline lookup yields CDR1 SGHVS and CDR2 FNYEAQ. This CDR3 is 15 amino acids long. J gave up 6 bases and V 5 bases, and 7 bases lay outside the gene matches. CDR3 DNA: TGTGCCAGCAGCCCGAGTGGGACAGGGGGGGATACGCAGTATTTT. Its translation is CASSPSGTGGDTQYF. The whole variable domain, remainder taken from reference TRBV7-6 and TRBJ2-3, is GAGVSQSPRYKVTKRGQDVALRCDPISGHVSLYWYRQALGQGPEFLTYFNYEAQQDKSGLPNDRFSAERPEGSISTLTIQRTEQRDSAMYRCASSPSGTGGDTQYFGPGTRLTVL.

This clone was observed once. This chain uses TRBV15 with TRBJ1-5; D ambiguous. Between the trimmed V and J ends, which lost 0 bases and 9 bases, there was a span of 12 bases. The CDR3 totals 14 residues. Germline assignment: CDR1 LNHNV and CDR2 YYDKDF (reference sequence). For the CDR3, the DNA is TGTGCCACCAGCAGAGATATGGGTGCGGGGCCCCAGCATTTT. The encoded protein is CATSRDMGAGPQHF. Using reference TRBV15 and TRBJ1-5 for the parts outside the CDR3, the full variable domain is DAMVIQNPRYQVTQFGKPVTLSCSQTLNHNVMYWYQQKSSQAPKLLFHYYDKDFNNEADTPDNFQSRRPNTSFCFLDIRSPGLGDTAMYLCATSRDMGAGPQHFGDGTRLSIL.